This TCR beta chain was documented in a study of T cells after yellow fever vaccination. Study-wide findings and caveats: Among all clonotypes, a small share was observed in both CD4 and CD8 compartments.

Using its own MiXCR run on the 5' RACE reads, TCRdb lists one record per CDR3 protein. The sample has about 300,000 distinct CDR3 sequences, roughly 8.7% seen once. Notes on this clonotype: Its antigen remains unknown.

The sample here was CD4+ T cells sorted from PBMCs, taken 5 days after the yellow fever booster vaccination. The receptor's source is a man between 18 and 29 years old who received the YFV17D yellow fever vaccine.

Written as DNA, the CDR3 is TGTGCCAGCAGCTTAGAGGACAGAGCGAAAGCTTTCTTT. Its protein is CASSLEDRAKAFF. The gene calls are TRBV7-6 and TRBJ1-1, with a tentative D call TRBD1 (6 bases). V shed 1 base and J shed 9 bases, with 12 bases lying between them. Per the germline V gene, CDR1 is SGHVS and CDR2 is FNYEAQ. This CDR3 has 13 amino acids.